The rows below give T cell receptor beta chains drawn from one sample of a study of tumor-infiltrating lymphocytes in primary liver carcinoma. MiXCR, applied by TCRdb to the multiplex PCR reads, yields one record per CDR3 protein. Here the sample spans around 330,000 distinct CDR3 sequences, around three fifths being singletons. The sample taken for sequencing was peripheral blood. All receptors derive from a man between 35 and 55 years old with primary liver carcinoma and hepatitis B virus infection. Each CDR3 is given with its conserved first and last residue. A D gene is named only where the DNA matches it firmly.

TRBV10-3	TRBD2	TRBJ2-7	14	CAISWTSGTYEQYF
TRBV6-1	TRBD2	TRBJ2-7	17	CASSNPNSGLAPYEQYF
TRBV28	.	TRBJ2-3	14	CDSSRQPSTDTQYF
TRBV11-2	TRBD2	TRBJ2-1	20	CASSRPEPGTSGSAYNEQFF
TRBV7-9	.	TRBJ2-7	12	CASSLADYEQYF
TRBV11-2	.	TRBJ1-1	14	CASSLRGGNTEALF
TRBV5-1	.	TRBJ1-1	14	CASNSDGTNTEAFF
TRBV11-1	TRBD1	TRBJ2-3	15	CTSSRDSNDTDTQYF
TRBV5-6	TRBD2	TRBJ2-1	17	CASSASGSKGPYKEQFF
TRBV28	TRBD2	TRBJ2-3	15	CASNPPGGSGGTQYF
TRBV28	.	TRBJ2-1	12	CASRRGGNEQCF
TRBV5-1	TRBD2	TRBJ2-7	16	CASSYGLAGPSYEQYF
TRBV7-9	TRBD2	TRBJ2-1	17	CASSSLRRTSIWNEQFF
TRBV12-3/TRBV12-4	.	TRBJ1-1	12	CACSLRRTEAFF
TRBV11-2	TRBD2	TRBJ2-1	14	CASSLETSGGGLIF
TRBV29-1	.	TRBJ2-5	10	CNGTLETQYF
TRBV5-6	.	TRBJ1-1	13	CASSLNRGSEAFF
TRBV11-2	.	TRBJ2-1	13	CAGSSSSYNEQFF
TRBV4-3	TRBD1	TRBJ2-3	16	CASNPFGQGNTDTQYF
TRBV6-1	.	TRBJ1-1	13	CASRRGMNTEAFF
TRBV5-4	.	TRBJ1-6	14	CAGSLNRQNSALHF
TRBV6-5	TRBD2	TRBJ2-3	13	CASRAGGTDTQYF
TRBV4-3	.	TRBJ2-2	18	CASSQDPHRGIGTGELFF
TRBV29-1	.	TRBJ1-1	14	CSALGGPLNTEAFF
TRBV14	.	TRBJ2-6	18	CASSQGRVPSTGANVLTF
TRBV10-3	TRBD2	TRBJ2-1	14	CAISPLAGEGEQFF
TRBV13	TRBD2	TRBJ2-1	16	CASSVQASGRRSEQFF
TRBV12-3/TRBV12-4	.	TRBJ2-3	17	CANTPRGVRSSTDTQYF
TRBV5-1	TRBD1	TRBJ1-5	14	CASSLAGGEKPQHF
TRBV29-1	.	TRBJ2-5	15	CSVSGGGQKHETQYF
TRBV24-1	TRBD2	TRBJ2-2	15	CATGGGTPNTGELFF
TRBV11-2	.	TRBJ2-2	14	CASSLSRGPGELYF
TRBV4-3	.	TRBJ1-6	19	CASSQDLQLRSSYNSPLHF
TRBV12-3/TRBV12-4	TRBD2	TRBJ2-2	16	CASSMTSGTNTGELFF
TRBV6-1	.	TRBJ2-5	14	CASSEDHNKETRYF
TRBV7-9	.	TRBJ2-3	15	CASSLRQTGTDTQYF
TRBV6-2/TRBV6-3	TRBD2	TRBJ2-5	18	CASSPTLRTSERRETQYF